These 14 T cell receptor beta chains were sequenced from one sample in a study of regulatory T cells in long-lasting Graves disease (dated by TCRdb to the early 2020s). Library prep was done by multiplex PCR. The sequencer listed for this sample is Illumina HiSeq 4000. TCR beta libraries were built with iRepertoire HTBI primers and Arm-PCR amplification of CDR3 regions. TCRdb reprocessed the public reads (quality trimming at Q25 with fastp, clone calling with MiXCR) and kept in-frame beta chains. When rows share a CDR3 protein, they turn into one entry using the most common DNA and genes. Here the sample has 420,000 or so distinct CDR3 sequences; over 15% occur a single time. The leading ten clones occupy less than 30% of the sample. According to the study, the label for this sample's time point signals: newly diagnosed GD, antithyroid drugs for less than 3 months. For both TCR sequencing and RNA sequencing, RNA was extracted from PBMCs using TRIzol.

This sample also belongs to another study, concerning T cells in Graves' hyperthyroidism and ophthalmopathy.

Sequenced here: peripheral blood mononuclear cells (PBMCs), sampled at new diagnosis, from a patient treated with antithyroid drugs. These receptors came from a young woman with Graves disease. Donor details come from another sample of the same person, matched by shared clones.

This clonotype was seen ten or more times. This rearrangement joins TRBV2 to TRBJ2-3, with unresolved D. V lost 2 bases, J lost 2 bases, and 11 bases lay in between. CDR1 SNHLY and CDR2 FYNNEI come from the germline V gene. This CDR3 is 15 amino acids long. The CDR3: CASSEQSLFTDTQYF. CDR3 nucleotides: TGTGCCAGCAGTGAACAAAGCCTGTTCACAGATACGCAGTATTTT.

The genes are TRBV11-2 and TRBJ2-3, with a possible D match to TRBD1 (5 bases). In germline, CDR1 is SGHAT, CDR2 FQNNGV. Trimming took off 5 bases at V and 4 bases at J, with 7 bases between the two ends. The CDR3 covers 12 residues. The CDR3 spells CASSVRADTQYF. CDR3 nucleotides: TGTGCCAGCAGCGTCAGGGCAGATACGCAGTATTTT.

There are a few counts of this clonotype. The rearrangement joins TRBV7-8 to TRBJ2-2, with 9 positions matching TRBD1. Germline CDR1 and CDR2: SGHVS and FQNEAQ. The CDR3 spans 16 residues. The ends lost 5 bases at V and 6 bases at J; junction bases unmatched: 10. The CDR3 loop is CASSETGTGFSGELFF. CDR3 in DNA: TGTGCCAGCAGCGAAACCGGGACAGGGTTCTCCGGGGAGCTGTTTTTT.

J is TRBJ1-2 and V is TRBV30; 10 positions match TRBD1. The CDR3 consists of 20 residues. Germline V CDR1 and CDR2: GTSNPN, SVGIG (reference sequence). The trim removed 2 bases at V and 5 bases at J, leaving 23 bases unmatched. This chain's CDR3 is CAWSPTGPAAWGQGSYGYTF. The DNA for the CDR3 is TGTGCCTGGAGTCCAACGGGTCCTGCGGCCTGGGGACAGGGGTCGTATGGCTACACCTTC.

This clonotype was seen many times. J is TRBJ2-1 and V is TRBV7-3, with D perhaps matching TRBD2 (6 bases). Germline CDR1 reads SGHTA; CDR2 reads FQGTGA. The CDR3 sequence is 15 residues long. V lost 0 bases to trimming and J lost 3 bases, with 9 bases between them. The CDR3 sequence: CASSLTGGRYNEQFF. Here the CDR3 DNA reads TGTGCCAGCAGCTTAACGGGAGGACGCTACAATGAGCAGTTCTTC.

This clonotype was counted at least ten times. CDR3 amino acids: CASSRRDLNTEAFF. In nucleotides, the CDR3 is TGTGCCAGCAGCCGCCGGGATTTGAACACTGAAGCTTTCTTT. J is TRBJ1-1 and V is TRBV18; D is uncertain. Germline CDR1 reads KGHSH; CDR2 reads LQKENI. V lost 8 bases and J lost 0, with 13 bases in between. The CDR3 length is 14 residues.

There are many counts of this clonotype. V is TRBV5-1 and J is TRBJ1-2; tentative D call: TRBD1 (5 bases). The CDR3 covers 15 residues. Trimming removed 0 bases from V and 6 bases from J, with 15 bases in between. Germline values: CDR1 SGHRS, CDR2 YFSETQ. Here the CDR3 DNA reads TGCGCCAGCAGCTTGGAGGTTCCGGGGGTAGATGGCTACACCTTC. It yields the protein CASSLEVPGVDGYTF.

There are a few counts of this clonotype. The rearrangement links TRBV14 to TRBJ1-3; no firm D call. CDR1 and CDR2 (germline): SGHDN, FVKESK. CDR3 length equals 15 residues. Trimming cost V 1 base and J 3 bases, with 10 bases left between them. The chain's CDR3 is CASSQAWGFGNTIYF. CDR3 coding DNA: TGTGCCAGCAGCCAAGCATGGGGTTTTGGAAACACCATATATTTT.

CDR3: CSAGGGNQPQHF. CDR3 nucleotide sequence: TGCAGCGCTGGGGGAGGTAATCAGCCCCAGCATTTT. This chain links TRBV29-1 with TRBJ1-5; D perhaps matches TRBD1 (5 bases). The V end lost 7 bases, the J end lost 4 bases, and 11 bases lay between the germline ends. Germline CDR1 reads SQVTM; CDR2 reads ANQGSEA. The CDR3 totals 12 residues.

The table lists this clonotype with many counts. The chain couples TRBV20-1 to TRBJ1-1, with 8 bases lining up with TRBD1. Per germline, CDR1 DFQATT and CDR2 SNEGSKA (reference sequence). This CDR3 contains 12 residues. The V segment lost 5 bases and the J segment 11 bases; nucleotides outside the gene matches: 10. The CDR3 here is CSARGQGEMAFF. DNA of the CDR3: TGCAGTGCTCGTGGACAGGGTGAGATGGCTTTCTTT.

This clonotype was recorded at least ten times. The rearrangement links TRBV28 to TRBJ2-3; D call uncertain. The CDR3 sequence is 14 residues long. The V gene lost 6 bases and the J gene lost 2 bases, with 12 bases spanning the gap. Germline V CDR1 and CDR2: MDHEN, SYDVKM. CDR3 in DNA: TGTGCCAGCAGGGTTAGGCAAAACACAGATACGCAGTATTTT. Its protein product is CASRVRQNTDTQYF.

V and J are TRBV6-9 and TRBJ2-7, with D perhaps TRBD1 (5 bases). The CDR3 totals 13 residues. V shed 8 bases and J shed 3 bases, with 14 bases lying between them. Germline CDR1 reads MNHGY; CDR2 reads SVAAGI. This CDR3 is CASRWGTNYEQYF. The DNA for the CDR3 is TGTGCCAGCCGTTGGGGCACCAACTACGAGCAGTACTTC.

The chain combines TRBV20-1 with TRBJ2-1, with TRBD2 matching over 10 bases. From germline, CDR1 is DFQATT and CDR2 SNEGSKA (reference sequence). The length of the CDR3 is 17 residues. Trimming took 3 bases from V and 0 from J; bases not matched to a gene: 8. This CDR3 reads CSASRPSGRVSYNEQFF. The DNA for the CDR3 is TGCAGTGCTAGTAGGCCAAGCGGGAGGGTCTCCTACAATGAGCAGTTCTTC.

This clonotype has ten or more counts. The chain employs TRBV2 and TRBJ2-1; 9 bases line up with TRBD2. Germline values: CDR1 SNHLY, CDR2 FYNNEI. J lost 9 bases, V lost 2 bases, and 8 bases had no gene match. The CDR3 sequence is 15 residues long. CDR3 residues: CASSEQREEISEQFF. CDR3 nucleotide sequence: TGTGCCAGCAGTGAACAGCGGGAGGAAATTTCTGAGCAGTTCTTC. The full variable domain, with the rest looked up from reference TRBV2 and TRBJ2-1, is EPEVTQTPSHQVTQMGQEVILRCVPISNHLYFYWYRQILGQKVEFLVSFYNNEISEKSEIFDDQFSVERPDGSNFTLKIRSTKLEDSAMYFCASSEQREEISEQFFGPGTRLTVL.